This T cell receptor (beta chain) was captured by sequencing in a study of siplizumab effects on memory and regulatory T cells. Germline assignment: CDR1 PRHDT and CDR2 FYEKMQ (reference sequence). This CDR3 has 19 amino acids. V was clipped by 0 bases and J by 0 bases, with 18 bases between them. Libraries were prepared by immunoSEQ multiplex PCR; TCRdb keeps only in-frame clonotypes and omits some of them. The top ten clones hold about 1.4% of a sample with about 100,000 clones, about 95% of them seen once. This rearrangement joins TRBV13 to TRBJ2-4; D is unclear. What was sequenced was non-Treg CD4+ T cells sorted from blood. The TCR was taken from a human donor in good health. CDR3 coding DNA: TGTGCCAGCAGCTTAGGCCCTAAATATGTACGGAAAGCCAAAAACATTCAGTACTTC. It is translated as CASSLGPKYVRKAKNIQYF.